Below, 26 T cell receptor beta chains from the same sample are listed, as sequenced in a study of PD-L1 blockade in urothelial cancer. Profiled with immunoSEQ multiplex PCR; TCRdb holds only in-frame clones, not every one. Altogether roughly 39,000 clones are present, around 89% being singletons, with the ten largest covering about 1.9%. Sequencing used PBMCs, obtained around atezolizumab (anti-PD-L1) treatment. Source of these receptors: a man between 60 and 75 years old with urothelial cancer.

The chain recombines TRBV5-1 with TRBJ2-2; D not resolved. Germline-derived CDR1 and CDR2 are SGHRS and YFSETQ. Trimming removed 5 bases from V and 6 bases from J, with 11 bases in between. This CDR3 has 13 amino acids. This CDR3 is CASSEALSGELFF. CDR3 bases: TGCGCCAGCAGTGAGGCTCTCTCCGGGGAGCTGTTTTTT.

This clone was recorded once. V and J are TRBV4-1 and TRBJ2-4, with D possibly being TRBD2 (6 bases). Germline CDR1 is MGHRA and CDR2 is YSYEKL. The CDR3 consists of 18 residues. Between the trimmed V and J ends, which lost 0 bases and 3 bases, there was a span of 18 bases. The CDR3: CASSQEGVAEGGKNIQYF. The CDR3 DNA follows: TGCGCCAGCAGCCAAGAAGGAGTAGCGGAGGGAGGCAAAAACATTCAGTACTTC.

V is TRBV7-7 and J is TRBJ2-5; 13 bases are shared with TRBD2. This CDR3 spans 15 amino acids. V was pared by 5 bases and J by 6 bases, with 6 bases of the junction left unmatched. The germline gives CDR1 SSHAT, CDR2 FNYEAQ (reference sequence). CDR3 nucleotide sequence: TGTGCCAGCAGCACCGGACTAGCGGGGGCAAAGACCCAGTACTTC. This sequence encodes CASSTGLAGAKTQYF. Based on the CDR3 plus reference TRBV7-7 and TRBJ2-5, the full variable domain is GAGVSQSPRYKVTKRGQDVTLRCDPISSHATLYWYQQALGQGPEFLTYFNYEAQPDKSGLPSDRFSAERPEGSISTLTIQRTEQRDSAMYRCASSTGLAGAKTQYFGPGTRLLVL.

This clone has just a few counts. The rearrangement joins TRBV28 to TRBJ1-1, with a possible D match to TRBD1 (5 bases). The CDR3 is 12 residues long. Germline CDR1 is MDHEN and CDR2 is SYDVKM. V dropped 3 bases and J dropped 7 bases, with 9 bases sitting between them. The CDR3, as DNA: TGTGCCAGCAGTTTGCGGGGGGTTGAAGCTTTCTTT. The encoded protein is CASSLRGVEAFF.

This rearrangement joins TRBV29-1 to TRBJ2-3; 11 bases fit TRBD2. The CDR3 extends over 16 amino acids. J gave up 2 bases and V 5 bases, and 9 bases lay outside the gene matches. Germline V CDR1 and CDR2: SQVTM, ANQGSEA. The CDR3 region is CSVRPGLADYTDTQYF. CDR3 DNA sequence: TGCAGCGTTCGCCCGGGACTAGCGGATTACACAGATACGCAGTATTTT.

The chain carries TRBV2 and TRBJ1-1, with a weak D call TRBD1 (6 bases). The CDR3 totals 14 residues. V dropped 6 bases and J dropped 4 bases, with 15 bases sitting between them. From germline, CDR1 is SNHLY and CDR2 FYNNEI. The CDR3 nucleotides read TGTGCCAGCAGAGCAGGGGAAGTCGGCACTGAAGCTTTCTTT. It codes for CASRAGEVGTEAFF.

The CDR3 spells CSVDRGMGTEAFF. CDR3 nucleotides: TGCAGCGTTGACAGGGGAATGGGGACTGAAGCTTTCTTT. The chain recombines TRBV29-1 with TRBJ1-1; D is perhaps TRBD1 (6 bases). Trimming removed 3 bases from V and 5 bases from J, with 13 bases in between. Germline CDR1 and CDR2: SQVTM and ANQGSEA. The CDR3 extends over 13 amino acids. Based on the CDR3 plus reference TRBV29-1 and TRBJ1-1, the full variable domain is SAVISQKPSRDICQRGTSLTIQCQVDSQVTMMFWYRQQPGQSLTLIATANQGSEATYESGFVIDKFPISRPNLTFSTLTVSNMSPEDSSIYLCSVDRGMGTEAFFGQGTRLTVV.

This rearrangement joins TRBV30 to TRBJ1-5; TRBD1 might be the D (5 bases). CDR1 GTSNPN and CDR2 SVGIG come from the germline V gene (reference sequence). CDR3 length equals 13 residues. Trimming pared 2 bases from V and 7 bases from J, leaving 12 bases between. The CDR3 loop reads CAWSQGKRQPQHF. Here the CDR3 DNA reads TGTGCCTGGAGTCAGGGAAAAAGGCAGCCCCAGCATTTT.

The chain links TRBV10-2 to TRBJ1-5, with D possibly TRBD1 on 5 matching bases. CDR3 length equals 13 residues. In germline, CDR1 is WSHSY, CDR2 SAAADI. Trimming took 1 base from V and 5 from J, leaving 6 bases between them. CDR3 region: CASSELGDQPQHF. The CDR3 nucleotides are TGCGCCAGCAGTGAGTTAGGGGATCAGCCCCAGCATTTT.

The rearrangement uses TRBV7-9 and TRBJ1-6; D unresolved. V lost 7 bases and J 7 bases, leaving 5 bases between the germline ends. This CDR3 has 11 amino acids. Germline V gene sequence: CDR1 SEHNR, CDR2 FQNEAQ (reference sequence). This CDR3 is CASILNSPLHF. CDR3 in DNA: TGTGCCAGCATCCTAAATTCACCCCTCCACTTT.

The chain combines TRBV5-6 with TRBJ2-7; 7 bases match TRBD1. V dropped 4 bases and J dropped 3; count of bases not matched to a gene: 7. The CDR3 length is 14 residues. Germline CDR1 and CDR2: SGHDT and YYEEEE. CDR3 sequence (DNA): TGTGCCAGCAGCGCGACAGGGATGCGCTACGAGCAGTACTTC. It codes for CASSATGMRYEQYF.

V and J are TRBV5-1 and TRBJ2-3; 7 positions agree with TRBD2. The V and J ends lost 4 bases and 4 bases, in that order; junction bases with no gene match: 6. The CDR3 spans 14 residues. Germline CDR1 SGHRS, CDR2 YFSETQ. Written as DNA, the CDR3 is TGCGCCAGCAGCCCCGGACTAGAAGCAGATACGCAGTATTTT. Its protein is CASSPGLEADTQYF.

The CDR3 reads CASSPAGPGNTIYF. The CDR3 bases are TGTGCCAGCAGCCCCGCAGGCCCCGGAAACACCATATATTTT. V usage is TRBV7-2 and J usage is TRBJ1-3; D unresolved. This CDR3 is built from 14 residues. Germline CDR1 is SGHTA and CDR2 is FQGNSA. V lost 5 bases and J 4 bases, leaving 12 bases between the germline ends.

V and J are TRBV30 and TRBJ1-2; tentative D call: TRBD1 (5 bases). The V end lost 2 bases, the J end lost 4 bases, and 14 bases lay between the germline ends. CDR3 size: 14 residues. The V gene's germline CDR1 is GTSNPN and CDR2 SVGIG (reference sequence). DNA for the CDR3: TGTGCCTGGAGTCGACAGTCTGGTGGCTATGGCTACACCTTC. Translating it yields CAWSRQSGGYGYTF.

CDR3 in DNA: TGCGCCAGCAGTCAGGAACAAGAGACCCAGTACTTC. Translated: CASSQEQETQYF. The genes are TRBV5-1 and TRBJ2-5; D gene uncertain. Looked up from germline, CDR1 is SGHRS and CDR2 is YFSETQ. V was shortened by 5 bases and J by 2 bases, with 7 bases between the two germline ends. The CDR3 consists of 12 residues. The full variable domain, rest sourced from reference TRBV5-1 and TRBJ2-5, is KAGVTQTPRYLIKTRGQQVTLSCSPISGHRSVSWYQQTPGQGLQFLFEYFSETQRNKGNFPGRFSGRQFSNSRSEMNVSTLELGDSALYLCASSQEQETQYFGPGTRLLVL.

The rearrangement joins TRBV7-6 to TRBJ1-6; D may be TRBD1 (5 bases). The germline CDR1 and CDR2 sequences are SGHVS and FNYEAQ. V lost 5 bases and J 7 bases, leaving 9 bases between the germline ends. The CDR3 spans 13 residues. DNA for the CDR3: TGTGCCAGCAGCGGAACAGGCAATTCACCCCTCCACTTT. This gives the protein CASSGTGNSPLHF.

The CDR3 DNA follows: TGTGCCAGCAGCCAGGGTTACACTGAAGCTTTCTTT. Protein product: CASSQGYTEAFF. The V call is TRBV11-1, the J call TRBJ1-1; D is perhaps TRBD1 (5 bases). Trimming took off 5 bases at V and 3 bases at J, with 7 bases between the two ends. This CDR3 has 12 amino acids. The germline CDR1 and CDR2 sequences are SGHAT and FQDESV (reference sequence).

V and J are TRBV9 and TRBJ2-2; the D gene is possibly TRBD1 (6 bases). CDR1 is SGDLS, CDR2 YYNGEE, per germline. V gave up 2 bases and J gave up 6 bases, with 11 bases separating them. The CDR3 totals 14 residues. The CDR3 sequence: CASSVNRVPGELFF. The CDR3 DNA sequence: TGTGCCAGCAGCGTGAACAGGGTCCCCGGGGAGCTGTTTTTT.

The V call is TRBV2, the J call TRBJ1-1; 7 bases align to TRBD1. V lost 5 bases and J lost 10; bases outside the gene matches: 10. This CDR3 has 13 amino acids. Germline CDR1 and CDR2: SNHLY and FYNNEI. The CDR3 DNA is TGTGCCAGCAGTTCCGGGACAGAGACCGGAGCTTTCTTT. Amino acid sequence: CASSSGTETGAFF.

This chain uses TRBV15 with TRBJ1-5; a weak D match, TRBD1 (6 bases). Germline V CDR1 and CDR2: LNHNV, YYDKDF (reference sequence). This CDR3 has 14 amino acids. V lost 5 bases to trimming and J lost 6 bases, with 14 bases between them. CDR3 residues: CATSGLQGSQPQHF. The CDR3 nucleotides are TGTGCCACCAGCGGTCTACAGGGAAGTCAGCCCCAGCATTTT.

This clone was counted once. The chain has TRBV19 and TRBJ1-1; 7 nucleotides agree with TRBD1. The CDR3 has 14 amino acids. Germline V gives CDR1 LNHDA, CDR2 SQIVND (reference sequence). V shed 7 bases and J 1 base; nucleotides not matched to a gene: 6. CDR3 nucleotide sequence: TGTGCCAGTACCCCGACAGGGTGGAACACTGAAGCTTTCTTT. Residues: CASTPTGWNTEAFF. Variable domain in full (rest from reference TRBV19 and TRBJ1-1): DGGITQSPKYLFRKEGQNVTLSCEQNLNHDAMYWYRQDPGQGLRLIYYSQIVNDFQKGDIAEGYSVSREKKESFPLTVTSAQKNPTAFYLCASTPTGWNTEAFFGQGTRLTVV.

V usage is TRBV4-3 and J usage is TRBJ2-2, with a tentative D call TRBD1 (5 bases). The CDR3 consists of 14 residues. V lost 7 bases and J lost 0, with 9 bases in between. Per germline, CDR1 LGHNA and CDR2 YSLEER. The CDR3: CASNRQTNTGELFF. The CDR3 bases are TGCGCCAGCAACCGACAGACGAACACCGGGGAGCTGTTTTTT.

Only one count was recorded for this clone. V usage is TRBV7-2 and J usage is TRBJ2-2, with TRBD2 as a possible D gene (5 bases). With 0 bases removed from V and 4 bases from J, the gap between germline ends came to 21 bases. Per germline, CDR1 SGHTA and CDR2 FQGNSA. The CDR3 totals 19 residues. The CDR3 loop reads CASSLAVSPASRGTGELFF. CDR3 sequence (DNA): TGTGCCAGCAGCTTAGCGGTATCCCCCGCCAGCCGGGGCACCGGGGAGCTGTTTTTT.

The chain combines TRBV5-1 with TRBJ2-3, with D maybe TRBD2 (5 bases). With 0 bases removed from V and 0 bases from J, the gap between germline ends came to 8 bases. The CDR3 loop spans 15 amino acids. Germline V CDR1 and CDR2: SGHRS, YFSETQ. This CDR3 is CASSLGRGSTDTQYF. In DNA, the CDR3 is TGCGCCAGCAGCTTGGGACGCGGGAGCACAGATACGCAGTATTTT.

V and J are TRBV5-1 and TRBJ1-3; 7 bases fit TRBD1. CDR1 and CDR2 from the germline V gene are SGHRS and YFSETQ. The CDR3 covers 17 residues. V shed 0 bases, J shed 1 base, and the junction held 7 bases outside the gene matches. The CDR3 sequence: CASSLDGGGASGNTIYF. The CDR3, as DNA: TGCGCCAGCAGCTTGGATGGAGGGGGCGCATCTGGAAACACCATATATTTT. Full variable domain (remainder filled in from reference TRBV5-1 and TRBJ1-3): KAGVTQTPRYLIKTRGQQVTLSCSPISGHRSVSWYQQTPGQGLQFLFEYFSETQRNKGNFPGRFSGRQFSNSRSEMNVSTLELGDSALYLCASSLDGGGASGNTIYFGEGSWLTVV.

The chain has TRBV5-1 and TRBJ1-1, with no clear D. V lost 1 base, J lost 2 bases, and 12 bases lay in between. The CDR3 has 15 amino acids. Germline CDR1 SGHRS, CDR2 YFSETQ. CDR3 coding DNA: TGCGCCAGCAGCTTGATTATCGGAGGTAACACTGAAGCTTTCTTT. Protein: CASSLIIGGNTEAFF.